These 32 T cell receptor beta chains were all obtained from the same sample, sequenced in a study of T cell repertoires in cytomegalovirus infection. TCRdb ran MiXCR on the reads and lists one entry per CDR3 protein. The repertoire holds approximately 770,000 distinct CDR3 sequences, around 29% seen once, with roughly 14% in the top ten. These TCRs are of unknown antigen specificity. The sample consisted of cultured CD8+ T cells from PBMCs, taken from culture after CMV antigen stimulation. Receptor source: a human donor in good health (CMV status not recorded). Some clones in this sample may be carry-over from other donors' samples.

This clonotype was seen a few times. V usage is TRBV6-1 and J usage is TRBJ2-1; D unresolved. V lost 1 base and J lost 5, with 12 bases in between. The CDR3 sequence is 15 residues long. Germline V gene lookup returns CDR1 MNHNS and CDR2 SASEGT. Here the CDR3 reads CASSEGRSINNEQFF. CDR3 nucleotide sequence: TGTGCCAGCAGTGAAGGGCGATCTATTAACAATGAGCAGTTCTTC.

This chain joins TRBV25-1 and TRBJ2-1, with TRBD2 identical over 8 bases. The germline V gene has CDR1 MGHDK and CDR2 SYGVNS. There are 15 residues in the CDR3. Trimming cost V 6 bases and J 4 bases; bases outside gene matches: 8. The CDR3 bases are TGTGCCAGCAGGGGGGGAGCGGGGGTTTACAATGAGCAGTTCTTC. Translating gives CASRGGAGVYNEQFF.

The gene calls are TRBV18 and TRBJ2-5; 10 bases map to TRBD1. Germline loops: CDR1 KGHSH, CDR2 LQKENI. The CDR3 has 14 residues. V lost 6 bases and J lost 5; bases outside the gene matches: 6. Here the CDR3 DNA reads TGTGCCAGCTCCGAGACAGGGGGCGACGAGACCCAGTACTTC. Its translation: CASSETGGDETQYF.

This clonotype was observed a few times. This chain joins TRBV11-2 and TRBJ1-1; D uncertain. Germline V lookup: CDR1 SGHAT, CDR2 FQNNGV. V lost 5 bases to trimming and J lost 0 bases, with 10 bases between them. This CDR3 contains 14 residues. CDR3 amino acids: CASSHWTVNTEAFF. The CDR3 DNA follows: TGTGCCAGCAGCCACTGGACGGTGAACACTGAAGCTTTCTTT. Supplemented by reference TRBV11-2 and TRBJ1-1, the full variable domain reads EAGVAQSPRYKIIEKRQSVAFWCNPISGHATLYWYQQILGQGPKLLIQFQNNGVVDDSQLPKDRFSAERLKGVDSTLKIQPAKLEDSAVYLCASSHWTVNTEAFFGQGTRLTVV.

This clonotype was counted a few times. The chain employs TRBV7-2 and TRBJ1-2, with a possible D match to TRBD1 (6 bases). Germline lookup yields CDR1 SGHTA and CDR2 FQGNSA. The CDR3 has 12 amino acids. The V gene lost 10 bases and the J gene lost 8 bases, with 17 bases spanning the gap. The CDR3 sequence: CAMHRATIGYTF. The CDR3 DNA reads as TGTGCCATGCACAGGGCTACTATCGGCTACACCTTC.

The CDR3: CASSYGGERGYTF. Written as DNA, the CDR3 is TGTGCCAGTAGTTATGGGGGGGAACGAGGCTACACCTTC. The V gene is TRBV19, the J gene TRBJ1-2, with D perhaps TRBD1 (5 bases). Germline values: CDR1 LNHDA, CDR2 SQIVND (reference sequence). V lost 5 bases and J lost 8, with 15 bases in between. This CDR3 is 13 amino acids long. Full variable domain (missing parts from reference TRBV19 and TRBJ1-2): DGGITQSPKYLFRKEGQNVTLSCEQNLNHDAMYWYRQDPGQGLRLIYYSQIVNDFQKGDIAEGYSVSREKKESFPLTVTSAQKNPTAFYLCASSYGGERGYTFGSGTRLTVV.

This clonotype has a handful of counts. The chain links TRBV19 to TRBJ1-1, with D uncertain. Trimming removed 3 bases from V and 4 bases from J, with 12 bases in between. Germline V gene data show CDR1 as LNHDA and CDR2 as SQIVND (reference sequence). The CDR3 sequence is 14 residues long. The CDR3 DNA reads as TGTGCCAGTAGTATCCTACCTCGGAGCACTGAAGCTTTCTTT. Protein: CASSILPRSTEAFF.

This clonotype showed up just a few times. CDR3: CASSWTGKLQETQYF. CDR3 DNA sequence: TGTGCCAGCAGCTGGACAGGGAAGCTTCAAGAGACCCAGTACTTC. This rearrangement joins TRBV7-8 to TRBJ2-5, with 8 bases fitting TRBD1. Unmatched junction bases numbered 6, after V lost 4 bases and J lost 2 bases. The CDR3 has 15 amino acids. The germline V gene encodes CDR1 SGHVS and CDR2 FQNEAQ.

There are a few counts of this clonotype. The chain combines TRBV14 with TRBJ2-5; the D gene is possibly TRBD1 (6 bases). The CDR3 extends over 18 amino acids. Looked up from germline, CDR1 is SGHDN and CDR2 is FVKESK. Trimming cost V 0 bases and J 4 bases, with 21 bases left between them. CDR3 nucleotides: TGTGCCAGCAGCCAAGATCTTACGAGGCAGGGGTACGGAGAGACCCAGTACTTC. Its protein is CASSQDLTRQGYGETQYF.

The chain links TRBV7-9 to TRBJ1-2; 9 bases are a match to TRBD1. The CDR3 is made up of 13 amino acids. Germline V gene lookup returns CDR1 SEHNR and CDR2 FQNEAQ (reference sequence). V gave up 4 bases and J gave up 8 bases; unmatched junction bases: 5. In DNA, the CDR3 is TGTGCCAGCAGCTCCACAGGGGGCGACGGCTACACCTTC. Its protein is CASSSTGGDGYTF.

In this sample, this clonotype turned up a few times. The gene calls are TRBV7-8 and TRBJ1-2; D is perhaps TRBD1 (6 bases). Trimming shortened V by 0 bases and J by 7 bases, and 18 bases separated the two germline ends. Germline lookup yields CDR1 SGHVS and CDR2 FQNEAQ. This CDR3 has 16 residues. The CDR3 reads CASSLAVQGTRVGYTF. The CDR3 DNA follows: TGTGCCAGCAGCTTAGCGGTTCAGGGGACGCGGGTTGGCTACACCTTC.

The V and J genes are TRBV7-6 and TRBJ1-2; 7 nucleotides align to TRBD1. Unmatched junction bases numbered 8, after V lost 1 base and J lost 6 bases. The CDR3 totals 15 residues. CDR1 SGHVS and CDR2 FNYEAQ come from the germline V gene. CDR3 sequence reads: CASSLGVDRADGYTF. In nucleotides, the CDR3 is TGTGCCAGCAGCTTAGGGGTAGACAGGGCTGATGGCTACACCTTC.

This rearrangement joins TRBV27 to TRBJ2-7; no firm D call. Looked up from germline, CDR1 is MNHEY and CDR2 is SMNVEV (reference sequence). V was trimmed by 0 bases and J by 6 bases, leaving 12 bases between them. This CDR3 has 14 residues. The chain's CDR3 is CASSLSRQLGEQYV. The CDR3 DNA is TGTGCCAGCAGTTTATCGCGGCAGTTGGGCGAGCAGTACGTC.

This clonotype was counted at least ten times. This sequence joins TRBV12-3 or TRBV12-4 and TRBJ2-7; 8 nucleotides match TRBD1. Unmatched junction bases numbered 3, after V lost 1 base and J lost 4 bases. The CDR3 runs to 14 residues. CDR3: CASSLGQGFYEQYF. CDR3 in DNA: TGTGCCAGCAGTTTAGGACAGGGGTTTTACGAGCAGTACTTC.

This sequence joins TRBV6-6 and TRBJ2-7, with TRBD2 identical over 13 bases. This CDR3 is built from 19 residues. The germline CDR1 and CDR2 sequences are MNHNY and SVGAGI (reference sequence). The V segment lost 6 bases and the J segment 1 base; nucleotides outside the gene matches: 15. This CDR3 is CASSLGTSGDSFTSYEQYF. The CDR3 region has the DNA TGTGCCAGCAGCTTAGGGACTAGCGGGGACAGCTTTACATCCTACGAGCAGTACTTC.

DNA for the CDR3: TGTGCCAGCAGTATTGACAGGACTACCTACAATGAGCAGTTCTTC. It translates to CASSIDRTTYNEQFF. The V call is TRBV27, the J call TRBJ2-1; tentatively, D is TRBD1 or TRBD2 (6 bases each). The V gene lost 5 bases and the J gene lost 2 bases, with 13 bases spanning the gap. There are 15 residues in the CDR3. Germline V gives CDR1 MNHEY, CDR2 SMNVEV (reference sequence).

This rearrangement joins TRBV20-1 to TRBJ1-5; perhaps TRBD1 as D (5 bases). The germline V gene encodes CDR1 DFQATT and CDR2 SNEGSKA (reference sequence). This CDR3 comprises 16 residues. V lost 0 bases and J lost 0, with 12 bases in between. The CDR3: CSARDVRGDSNQPQHF. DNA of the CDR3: TGCAGTGCTAGAGATGTGCGAGGGGATAGCAATCAGCCCCAGCATTTT.

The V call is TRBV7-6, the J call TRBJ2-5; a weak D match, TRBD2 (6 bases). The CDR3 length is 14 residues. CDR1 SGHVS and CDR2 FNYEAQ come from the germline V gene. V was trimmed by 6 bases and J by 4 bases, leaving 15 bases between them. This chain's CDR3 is CASRTGPGGETQYF. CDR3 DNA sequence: TGTGCCAGCAGGACGGGACCCGGGGGAGAGACCCAGTACTTC.

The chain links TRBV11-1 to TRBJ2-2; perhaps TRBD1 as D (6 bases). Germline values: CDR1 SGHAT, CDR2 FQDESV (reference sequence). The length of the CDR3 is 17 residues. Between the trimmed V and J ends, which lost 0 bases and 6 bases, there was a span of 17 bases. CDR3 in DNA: TGTGCCAGCAGCTTAGCTCCGGGACAAGCTGGGGCCGGGGAGCTGTTTTTT. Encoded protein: CASSLAPGQAGAGELFF.

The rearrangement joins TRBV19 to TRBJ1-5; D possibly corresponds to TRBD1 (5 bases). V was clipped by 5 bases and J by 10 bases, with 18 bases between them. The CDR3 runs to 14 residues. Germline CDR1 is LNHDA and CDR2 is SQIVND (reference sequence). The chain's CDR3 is CASSSSGASQPQHF. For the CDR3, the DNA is TGTGCCAGTAGTTCCTCTGGGGCGAGTCAACCCCAGCATTTT.

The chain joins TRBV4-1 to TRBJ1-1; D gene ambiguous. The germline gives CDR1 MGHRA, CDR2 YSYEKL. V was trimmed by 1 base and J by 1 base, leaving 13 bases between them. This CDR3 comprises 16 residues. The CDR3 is CASSQGLHASNTEAFF. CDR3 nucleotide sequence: TGCGCCAGCAGCCAAGGTCTACATGCTTCGAACACTGAAGCTTTCTTT.

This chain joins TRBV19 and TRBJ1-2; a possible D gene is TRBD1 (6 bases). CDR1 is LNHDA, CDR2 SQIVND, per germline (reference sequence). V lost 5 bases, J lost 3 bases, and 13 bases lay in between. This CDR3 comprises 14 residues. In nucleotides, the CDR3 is TGTGCCAGTAGTGCGGACAGCCCCTACTATGGCTACACCTTC. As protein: CASSADSPYYGYTF.

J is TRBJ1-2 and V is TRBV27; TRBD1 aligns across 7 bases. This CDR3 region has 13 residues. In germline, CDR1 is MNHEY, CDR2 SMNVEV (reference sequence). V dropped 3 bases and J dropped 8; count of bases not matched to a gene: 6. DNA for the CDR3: TGTGCCAGCAGTTTTGGTGTGGGACAGGGCTACACCTTC. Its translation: CASSFGVGQGYTF.

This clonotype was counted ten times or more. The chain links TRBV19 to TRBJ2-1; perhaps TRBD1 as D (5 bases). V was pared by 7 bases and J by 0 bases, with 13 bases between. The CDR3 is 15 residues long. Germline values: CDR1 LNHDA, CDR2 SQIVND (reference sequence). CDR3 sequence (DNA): TGTGCCAGTACCCCCCACAGGAGCTCCTACAATGAGCAGTTCTTC. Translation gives CASTPHRSSYNEQFF.

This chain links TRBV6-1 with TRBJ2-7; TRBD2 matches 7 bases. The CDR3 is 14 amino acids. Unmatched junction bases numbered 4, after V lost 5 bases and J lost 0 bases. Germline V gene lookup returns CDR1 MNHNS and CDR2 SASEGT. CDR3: CASSRGVSSYEQYV. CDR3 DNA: TGTGCCAGCAGTCGGGGGGTGAGCTCCTACGAGCAGTACGTC.

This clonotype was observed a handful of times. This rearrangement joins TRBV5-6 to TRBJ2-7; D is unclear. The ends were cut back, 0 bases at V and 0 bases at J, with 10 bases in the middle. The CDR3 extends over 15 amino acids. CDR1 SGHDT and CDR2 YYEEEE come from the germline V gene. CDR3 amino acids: CASSLAATSSYEQYV. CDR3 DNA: TGTGCCAGCAGCTTGGCGGCTACGAGCTCCTACGAGCAGTACGTC.

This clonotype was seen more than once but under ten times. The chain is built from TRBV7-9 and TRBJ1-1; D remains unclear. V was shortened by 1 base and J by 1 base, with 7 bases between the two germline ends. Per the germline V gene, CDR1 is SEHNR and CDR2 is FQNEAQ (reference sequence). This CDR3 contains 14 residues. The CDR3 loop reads CASSLVRSNTEAFF. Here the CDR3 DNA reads TGTGCCAGCAGCTTAGTACGGTCGAACACTGAAGCTTTCTTT.

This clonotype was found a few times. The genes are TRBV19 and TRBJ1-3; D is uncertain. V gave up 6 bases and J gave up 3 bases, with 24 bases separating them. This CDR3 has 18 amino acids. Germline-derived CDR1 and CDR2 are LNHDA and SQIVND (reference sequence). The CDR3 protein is CASRTLTLPSRDGNTIYF. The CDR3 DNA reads TGTGCCAGTAGAACTCTTACACTGCCTTCACGGGATGGAAACACCATATATTTT.

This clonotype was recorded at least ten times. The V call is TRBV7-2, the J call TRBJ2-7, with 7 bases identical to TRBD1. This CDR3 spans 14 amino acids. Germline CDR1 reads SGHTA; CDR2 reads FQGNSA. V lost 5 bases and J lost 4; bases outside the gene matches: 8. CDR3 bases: TGTGCCAGCAGCCCGCATGGACAGGCTTACGAGCAGTACGTC. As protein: CASSPHGQAYEQYV.

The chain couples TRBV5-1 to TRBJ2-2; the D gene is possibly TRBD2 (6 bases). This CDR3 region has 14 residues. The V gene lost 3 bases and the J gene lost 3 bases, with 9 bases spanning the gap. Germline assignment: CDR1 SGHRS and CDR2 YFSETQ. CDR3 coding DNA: TGCGCCAGCAGCTACTGGGGGGACACCGGGGAGCTGTTTTTT. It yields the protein CASSYWGDTGELFF.

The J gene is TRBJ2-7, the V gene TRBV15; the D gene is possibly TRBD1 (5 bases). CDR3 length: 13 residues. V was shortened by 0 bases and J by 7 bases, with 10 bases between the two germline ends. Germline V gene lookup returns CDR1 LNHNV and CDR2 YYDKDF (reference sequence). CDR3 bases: TGTGCCACCAGCAGAGATGCAGGGCGTGAGCAGTACGTC. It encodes CATSRDAGREQYV.

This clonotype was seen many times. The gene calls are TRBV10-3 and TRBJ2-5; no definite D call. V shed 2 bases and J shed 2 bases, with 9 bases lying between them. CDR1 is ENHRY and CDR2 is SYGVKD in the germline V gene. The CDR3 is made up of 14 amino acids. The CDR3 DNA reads TGTGCCATCAGTGAGGGTACAGTTCAAGAGACCCAGTACTTC. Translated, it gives CAISEGTVQETQYF.